This T cell receptor (beta chain) was captured in a study of control samples from healthy donors and cancer patients. Sequencing was performed with immunoSEQ multiplex PCR; in TCRdb, only in-frame clones are kept and a portion is missing. Altogether some 70,000 clones are present, around 80% being singletons, with the ten largest covering more than 15%. The germline V gene has CDR1 MNHEY and CDR2 SVGAGI. CDR3 length equals 13 residues. V shed 6 bases and J shed 5 bases, with 14 bases lying between them. The TCR was taken from a man aged 60-69 years in good health. The rearrangement joins TRBV6-5 to TRBJ2-7; D might be TRBD1 (5 bases). Sequenced material: blood. DNA for the CDR3: TGTGCCAGCAGAGGGGCAGGGTTGGACGAGCAGTACTTC. Residues: CASRGAGLDEQYF.